These T cell receptor beta chains were read from a single sample in a study of control samples from healthy donors and cancer patients. Clones were sequenced by immunoSEQ multiplex PCR, and TCRdb holds only the in-frame ones, with some missing. Here the sample spans approximately 150,000 clones, about 91% being singletons. Sequencing used blood. The receptors shown here come from a woman between 40 and 55 years old in good health. Both conserved end residues are part of each CDR3. The order of the fields is V gene, clone size, J gene, D gene, CDR3 DNA, CDR3 protein. A D gene is named only where the DNA matches it firmly. Only part of the rows carry a size: once, few, many, or a class if the clone is expanded.

V: TRBV5-1
size: -
J: TRBJ1-5
D: -
DNA: TGCGCCAGCAGCTTGGGGGGGGCGTTCGGTCAGCCCCAGCATTTT
CDR3: CASSLGGAFGQPQHF

V: TRBV6-6
size: -
J: TRBJ1-4
D: -
DNA: TGTGCCAGCAGTTACCAGGCTCGTAATGAAAAACTGTTTTTT
CDR3: CASSYQARNEKLFF

V: TRBV2
size: -
J: TRBJ1-2
D: -
DNA: TGTGCCAGCAGTGAAGATGAGGGGCCAGCATTTAACTATGGCTACACCTTC
CDR3: CASSEDEGPAFNYGYTF

V: TRBV19
size: -
J: TRBJ1-1
D: TRBD1
DNA: TGTGCCAGTAGTTGGACAGGGGAGAACACTGAAGCTTTCTTT
CDR3: CASSWTGENTEAFF

V: TRBV24-1
size: once
J: TRBJ1-2
D: TRBD1
DNA: TGTGCCACCAGTGACCAGGGACAGGGGTTGAGGGTCAAGGGCTACACCTTC
CDR3: CATSDQGQGLRVKGYTF

V: TRBV6-5
size: once
J: TRBJ1-1
D: -
DNA: TGTGCCAGCAGTTACGGGCAAGGGGTCGAAGCTTTCTTT
CDR3: CASSYGQGVEAFF

V: TRBV14
size: -
J: TRBJ2-7
D: -
DNA: TGTGCCAGCAGCCCCGGTTACGAGCAGTACTTC
CDR3: CASSPGYEQYF

V: TRBV11-3
size: -
J: TRBJ2-7
D: -
DNA: TGTGCCAGCAGCCGCGGCGGGTCCTCCTACGAGCAGTACTTC
CDR3: CASSRGGSSYEQYF

V: TRBV10-3
size: -
J: TRBJ1-3
D: TRBD1
DNA: TGTGCCATCACCAAGACAGGGGCTGGGGACACCATATATTTT
CDR3: CAITKTGAGDTIYF

V: TRBV6-5
size: -
J: TRBJ2-7
D: TRBD1
DNA: TGTGCCACCAGAGGGGGCTACTCGGACGAGCAGTACTTC
CDR3: CATRGGYSDEQYF

V: TRBV19
size: once
J: TRBJ1-2
D: TRBD1
DNA: TGTGCCAGTAGTCAACAGGGGGCGCGGGGCTACACCTTC
CDR3: CASSQQGARGYTF

V: TRBV29-1
size: -
J: TRBJ1-2
D: -
DNA: TGCAGCGTTGAGGGTAATGGCTACACCTTC
CDR3: CSVEGNGYTF

V: TRBV6-2/TRBV6-3
size: -
J: TRBJ2-3
D: -
DNA: TGTGCCAGCAGCCCAACCCGCCTCCTCGGTCTGGGGGGGGCAAGTTGGTCTGGCACAGATACGCAGTATTTT
CDR3: CASSPTRLLGLGGASWSGTDTQYF

V: TRBV7-8
size: -
J: TRBJ2-2
D: TRBD2
DNA: TGTGCCAGCAGTTATCTAGCGGGGGGACTGGGGACCGGGGAGCTGTTTTTT
CDR3: CASSYLAGGLGTGELFF

V: TRBV14
size: -
J: TRBJ1-2
D: -
DNA: TGTGCCAGCAGCTACCTGACAGGCATTTATGGCTACACCTTC
CDR3: CASSYLTGIYGYTF

V: TRBV10-3
size: once
J: TRBJ2-1
D: -
DNA: TGTGCCATCAGGAGGCAGGGGTCTGAGCAGTTCTTC
CDR3: CAIRRQGSEQFF

V: TRBV6-1
size: -
J: TRBJ2-5
D: TRBD2
DNA: TGTGCCAGCAGTGGGAGGTTAGCGGGGGATGGGGAGACCCAGTACTTC
CDR3: CASSGRLAGDGETQYF

V: TRBV6-5
size: -
J: TRBJ1-1
D: TRBD1
DNA: TGTGCCAGCAGTTACGGGACAGGGATAACTGAAGCTTTCTTT
CDR3: CASSYGTGITEAFF

V: TRBV3-1/TRBV3-2
size: -
J: TRBJ2-1
D: -
DNA: TGTGCCAGCAGCCCTAGTAGTCGGCCGAGCCGCTCCTACAATGAGCAGTTCTTC
CDR3: CASSPSSRPSRSYNEQFF

V: TRBV2
size: -
J: TRBJ2-7
D: -
DNA: TGTGCCAGCCCCGAAGGGTGCTGGCCGGCCTACGAGCAGTACTTC
CDR3: CASPEGCWPAYEQYF

V: TRBV13
size: -
J: TRBJ2-1
D: -
DNA: TGTGCCAGCAGCCCCGGGGGCAGTCAGCAGTTCTTC
CDR3: CASSPGGSQQFF

V: TRBV5-6
size: -
J: TRBJ1-2
D: -
DNA: TGTGCCAGCAGCTCCGGGGTCGGCCGTTATGGCTACACCTTC
CDR3: CASSSGVGRYGYTF

V: TRBV6-5
size: -
J: TRBJ2-7
D: -
DNA: TGTGCCAGCAAGGCTAGCGCGCCCTCCTACGAGCAGTACTTC
CDR3: CASKASAPSYEQYF

V: TRBV7-3
size: -
J: TRBJ1-2
D: -
DNA: TGTGCCAGCAGCCCTGGGGCAGGGGACTATGGCTACACCTTC
CDR3: CASSPGAGDYGYTF

V: TRBV21-1
size: -
J: TRBJ2-5
D: -
DNA: TGTGCCAGCAGCAAAATAAAAGCGACAGGGGATAACCAAGAGACCCAGTACTTC
CDR3: CASSKIKATGDNQETQYF

V: TRBV24-1
size: -
J: TRBJ2-2
D: TRBD1
DNA: TGTGCCACCACTATTATGACAGGGAGCGCGGGCACCGGGGAGCTGTTTTTT
CDR3: CATTIMTGSAGTGELFF

V: TRBV15
size: -
J: TRBJ2-2
D: -
DNA: TGTGCCACCGAATATCAATCAGGACCCACGAACACCGGGGAGCTGTTTTTT
CDR3: CATEYQSGPTNTGELFF

V: TRBV23-1
size: -
J: TRBJ1-1
D: -
DNA: TGCGCCAGCAGTCAATGGGCTATTCGTCCTCCCTTGCCTGAAGCTTTCTTT
CDR3: CASSQWAIRPPLPEAFF

V: TRBV7-2
size: -
J: TRBJ1-1
D: -
DNA: TGTGCCAGCAGCCTTGGGCAGGGGACTGAAGCTTTCTTT
CDR3: CASSLGQGTEAFF

V: TRBV7-9
size: -
J: TRBJ2-1
D: -
DNA: TGTGCCAGCAGTCGGGGGGCGTACAATGAGCAGTTCTTC
CDR3: CASSRGAYNEQFF

V: TRBV3-1/TRBV3-2
size: -
J: TRBJ2-3
D: -
DNA: TGTGCCAGCAGCCAAGAACAGTTCACAGATACGCAGTATTTT
CDR3: CASSQEQFTDTQYF

V: TRBV7-8
size: -
J: TRBJ2-5
D: -
DNA: TGTGCCAGCAGCCCCCGTCCGGTTGGAGAGACCCAGTACTTC
CDR3: CASSPRPVGETQYF

V: TRBV27
size: once
J: TRBJ1-2
D: -
DNA: TGTGCCAGCAGTTTAATGCGGGGCTATGGCTACACCTTC
CDR3: CASSLMRGYGYTF

V: TRBV27
size: -
J: TRBJ1-4
D: TRBD1
DNA: TGTGCCAGCAGTGTAACGGGACAGGGTGGAGAAAAACTGTTTTTT
CDR3: CASSVTGQGGEKLFF

V: TRBV12-3/TRBV12-4
size: -
J: TRBJ1-3
D: -
DNA: TGTGCCAGCAGCGATTCTGGAAACACCATATATTTT
CDR3: CASSDSGNTIYF

V: TRBV7-9
size: -
J: TRBJ2-1
D: -
DNA: TGTGCCAGCAGCTTACGGCCGAATGAGCAGTTCTTC
CDR3: CASSLRPNEQFF

V: TRBV15
size: -
J: TRBJ1-2
D: -
DNA: TGTGCCACCAGCCCCTTGGGGAACTATGGCTACACCTTC
CDR3: CATSPLGNYGYTF

V: TRBV27
size: -
J: TRBJ2-3
D: TRBD2
DNA: TGTGCCAGCAGTTTACGACTAGCGGGCGCCACAGATACGCAGTATTTT
CDR3: CASSLRLAGATDTQYF

V: TRBV7-9
size: once
J: TRBJ2-4
D: -
DNA: TGTGCCAGCAGCTCTGACTTGGATGGCATTCAGTACTTC
CDR3: CASSSDLDGIQYF

V: TRBV5-6
size: few
J: TRBJ1-1
D: -
DNA: TGTGCCAGCAGCCCTACCAGGGGCGCCACTGAAGCTTTCTTT
CDR3: CASSPTRGATEAFF

V: TRBV27
size: -
J: TRBJ2-7
D: -
DNA: TGTGCCAGCAGTTTAGCCGACAGCTACGAGCAGTACTTC
CDR3: CASSLADSYEQYF

V: TRBV29-1
size: -
J: TRBJ1-1
D: TRBD1
DNA: TGCAGCGTTGTAAAGGGGGCGAACACTGAAGCTTTCTTT
CDR3: CSVVKGANTEAFF

V: TRBV10-3
size: -
J: TRBJ1-1
D: -
DNA: TGTGCCATCAGTGAATGGGGTTCAAACACTGAAGCTTTCTTT
CDR3: CAISEWGSNTEAFF

V: TRBV6-5
size: -
J: TRBJ1-1
D: TRBD1
DNA: TGTGCCAGCAGGCTGACAGGGATGAACACTGAAGCTTTCTTT
CDR3: CASRLTGMNTEAFF

V: TRBV5-4
size: few
J: TRBJ2-1
D: TRBD2
DNA: TGTGCCAGCAGCTTCCCTAGCGGGGGGGACAATGAGCAGTTCTTC
CDR3: CASSFPSGGDNEQFF

V: TRBV6-4
size: -
J: TRBJ1-6
D: TRBD1
DNA: TGTGCCAGCAGTGAAGGGACAGGGACTAATTCACCCCTCCACTTT
CDR3: CASSEGTGTNSPLHF

V: TRBV6-5
size: -
J: TRBJ1-1
D: -
DNA: TGTGCCAGCAGGCAGGGATCGAGCACTGAAGCTTTCTTT
CDR3: CASRQGSSTEAFF

V: TRBV19
size: -
J: TRBJ1-2
D: TRBD1
DNA: TGTGCCAGTAGTAGGGGACAGGGAGACTATGGCTACACCTTC
CDR3: CASSRGQGDYGYTF